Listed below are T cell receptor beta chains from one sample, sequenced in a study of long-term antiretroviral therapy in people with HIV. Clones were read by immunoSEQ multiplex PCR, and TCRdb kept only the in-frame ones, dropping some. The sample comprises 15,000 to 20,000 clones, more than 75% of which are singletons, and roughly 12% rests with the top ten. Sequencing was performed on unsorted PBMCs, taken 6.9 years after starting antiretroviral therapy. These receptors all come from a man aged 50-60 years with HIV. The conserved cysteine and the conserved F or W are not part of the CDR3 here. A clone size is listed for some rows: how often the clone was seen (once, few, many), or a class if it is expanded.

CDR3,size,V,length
SVEGQNQETQY,.,TRBV29-1,11
ASSSGTGGYEQY,.,TRBV5-4,12
ASSPIAGPKNIQY,.,TRBV9,13
SVEGGFGNTIY,.,TRBV29-1,11
SVIRSGSSDTQY,.,TRBV29-1,12
ASSVVGQGAGETQY,once,TRBV9,14
ASSVRRSAGANVLT,.,TRBV9,14
ASSLEWGQETQY,.,TRBV5-1,12
AIGAGGGREAF,.,TRBV10-3,11
ASSGTNTDTQY,.,TRBV5-4,11
ASSPGSRGETQY,.,TRBV7-2,12
ASRGDVSNQPQH,once,TRBV28,12
ASSFFVAGDLSYEQY,.,TRBV28,15